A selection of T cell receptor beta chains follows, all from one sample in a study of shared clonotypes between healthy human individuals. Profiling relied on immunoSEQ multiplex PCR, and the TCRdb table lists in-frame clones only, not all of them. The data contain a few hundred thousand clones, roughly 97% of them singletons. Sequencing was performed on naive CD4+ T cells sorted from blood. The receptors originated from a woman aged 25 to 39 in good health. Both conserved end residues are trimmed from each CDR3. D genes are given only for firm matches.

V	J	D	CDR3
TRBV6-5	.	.	ASSYSGETYEQY
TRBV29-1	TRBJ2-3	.	SVTRYGSDTDTQY
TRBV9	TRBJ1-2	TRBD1	ASSRTGTNYGYT
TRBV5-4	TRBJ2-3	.	ASSRADTQY
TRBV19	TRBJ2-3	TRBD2	ASSGGTSGIGADTQY
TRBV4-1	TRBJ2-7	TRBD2	ASSQRLAASYEQY
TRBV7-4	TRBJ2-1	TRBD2	ASSAVAGGPHEQF
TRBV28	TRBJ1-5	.	ASRPQADQPQH
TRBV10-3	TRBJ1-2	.	APTGGMEGYA
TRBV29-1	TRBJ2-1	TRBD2	SVVPPLAGEIYNEQF
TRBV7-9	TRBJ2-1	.	ASSLSSDFHNEQF
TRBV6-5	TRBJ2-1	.	ASSYSRWRNEQF
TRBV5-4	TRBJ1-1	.	ASSSRTEAF
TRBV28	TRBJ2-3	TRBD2	ASSPGLAGGTDTQY
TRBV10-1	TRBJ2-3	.	ASSEMGISTDTQY
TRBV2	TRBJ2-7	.	ASRVTGTYEQY
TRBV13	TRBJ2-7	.	ASSLTRLGEQY
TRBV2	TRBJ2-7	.	ASRREGIYEQY
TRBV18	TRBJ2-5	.	ASSLQGMETQY
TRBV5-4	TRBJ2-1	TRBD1	ASSLAGTGYNEQF
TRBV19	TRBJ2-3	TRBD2	ASSMGPGRATDTQY
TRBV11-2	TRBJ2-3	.	ASSLGRGRGVPGTDTQY
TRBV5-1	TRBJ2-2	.	ASSLVHLAGELF
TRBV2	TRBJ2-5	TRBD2	ASSGGLAGVETQY
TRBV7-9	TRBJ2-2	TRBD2	ASSLVGTSGIMYTGELF
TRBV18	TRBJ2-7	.	ASSTGTGNYEQY
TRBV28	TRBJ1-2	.	ASSLPSTYGYT
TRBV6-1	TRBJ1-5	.	ASSGGDIDTDYNQPQH
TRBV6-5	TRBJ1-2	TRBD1	ASRPGQGDGYT
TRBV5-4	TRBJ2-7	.	ASSLQGYEQY
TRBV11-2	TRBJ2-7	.	ASSPSPYEQY
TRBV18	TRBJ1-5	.	ASSPVQPYSNQPQH
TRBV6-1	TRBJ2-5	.	ASRRQSETQY
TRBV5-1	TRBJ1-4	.	ASSLGGLGEKLF
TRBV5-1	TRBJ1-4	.	ASSLGYGKLF
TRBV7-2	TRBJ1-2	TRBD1	ASSLRQGSNYGYT
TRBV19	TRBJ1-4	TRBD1	ASTATGTAFATNEKLF
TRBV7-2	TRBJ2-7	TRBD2	ASSLGWGGGSYEQY
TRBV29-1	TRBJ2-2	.	SVEGGAANTGELF
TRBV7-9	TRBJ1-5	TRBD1	ASSLGQGDQPQH
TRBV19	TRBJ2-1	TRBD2	ASSIRLAGGPDEQF
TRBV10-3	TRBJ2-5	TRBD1	AISEAPSTGKETQY